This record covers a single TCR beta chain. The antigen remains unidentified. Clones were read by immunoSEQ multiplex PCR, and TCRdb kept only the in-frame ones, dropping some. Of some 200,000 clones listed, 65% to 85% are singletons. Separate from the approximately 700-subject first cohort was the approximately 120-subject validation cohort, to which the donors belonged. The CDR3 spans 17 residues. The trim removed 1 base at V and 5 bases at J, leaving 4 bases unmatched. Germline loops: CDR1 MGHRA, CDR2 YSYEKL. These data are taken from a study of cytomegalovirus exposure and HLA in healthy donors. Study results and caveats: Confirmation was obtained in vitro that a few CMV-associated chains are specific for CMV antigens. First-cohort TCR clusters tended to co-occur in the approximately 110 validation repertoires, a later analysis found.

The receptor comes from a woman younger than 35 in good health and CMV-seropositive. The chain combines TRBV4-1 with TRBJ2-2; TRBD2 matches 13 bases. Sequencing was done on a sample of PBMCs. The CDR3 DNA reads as TGCGCCAGCAGCCAAGCCCCGGGACTAGCGGGGACCGGGGAGCTGTTTTTT. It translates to CASSQAPGLAGTGELFF.